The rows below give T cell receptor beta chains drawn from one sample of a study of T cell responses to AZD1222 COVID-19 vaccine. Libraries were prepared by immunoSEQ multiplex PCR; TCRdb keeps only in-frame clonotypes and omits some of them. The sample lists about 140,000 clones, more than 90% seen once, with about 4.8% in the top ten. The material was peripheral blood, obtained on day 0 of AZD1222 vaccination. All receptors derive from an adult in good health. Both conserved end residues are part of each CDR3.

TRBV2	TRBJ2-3	CASDPSGDTQYF
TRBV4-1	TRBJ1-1	CASSQVDARYEAFF
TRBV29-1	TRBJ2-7	CSVGGTGGSYEQYF
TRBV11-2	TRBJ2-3	CASSSYRGTATDTQYF
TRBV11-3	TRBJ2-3	CASSLSPTDTQYF
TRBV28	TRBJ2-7	CASSLGGSGIYEQYF
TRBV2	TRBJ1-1	CASSEVRMNTEAFF
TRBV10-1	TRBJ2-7	CASSESVLGATYEQYF
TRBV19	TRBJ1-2	CASSMGAGERPYGYTF
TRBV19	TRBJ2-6	CASSMGPGANVLTF
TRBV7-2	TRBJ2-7	CASSSLPGTSYEQYF
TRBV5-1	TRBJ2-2	CASTALENTGELFF
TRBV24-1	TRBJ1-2	CATSDRRGGYTF
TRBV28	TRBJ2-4	CASSTGGNPKNIQYF
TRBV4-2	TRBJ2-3	CASSQPGLAGASDTQYF
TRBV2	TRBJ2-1	CASSDFGTTEQFF